The text below deals with one T cell receptor beta chain. The clone's antigen remains unknown. No clone much larger than this one lies a single base away; base qualities are absent. Taken from cysteine to phenylalanine, the CDR3 has 20 residues. Of all the DNA, just the CDR3 is kept, 60 bases in frame from base 1. As encoded in the germline V gene, CDR1 is SGHAT while CDR2 is FQNNGV. Germline trimming amounts to 5 bases on V and 8 bases on J, with 26 as the count of junction bases outside the gene matches. The data derive from a study of T-cell reconstitution after alpha-beta-depleted transplantation in children (dated by TCRdb to about 2016). In terms of the full investigation: Using TCR repertoire profiling, the study quantitatively followed how T-cell immune reconstitution unfolded in children after TCRalphabeta/CD19-depleted allogeneic hematopoietic cell transplantation.

The protocol used for the library was PCR. The sample was run on an Illumina HiSeq 2500. TCR libraries were prepared with molecular barcoding, using unique molecular identifiers to normalize TCRbeta repertoire quantification. Using fastp trimming at Q25 and MiXCR clonotype assembly, TCRdb reanalyzed the public sequencing data and kept in-frame beta chains. Entries that share a CDR3 protein sequence are merged under the most common genes and DNA. The sample data list about 200,000 distinct CDR3 sequences, and less than 15% of these were observed just once. The top ten clones comprise around 13% of the sample.

Sequencing used PBMCs from the stem cell graft donor, obtained from the stem cell graft. The sequence links TRBV11-2 to TRBJ2-4, with 8 bases aligning to TRBD1. The sequence was obtained from a human donor who donated a stem cell graft to a child with acute lymphoblastic leukemia. In nucleotide form, the sequence is TGTGCCAGCAGCCTACGAGCAGGGGGCGGGCTCGGCATCCCTACGGACATTCAGTACTTC. Its product reads: CASSLRAGGGLGIPTDIQYF.